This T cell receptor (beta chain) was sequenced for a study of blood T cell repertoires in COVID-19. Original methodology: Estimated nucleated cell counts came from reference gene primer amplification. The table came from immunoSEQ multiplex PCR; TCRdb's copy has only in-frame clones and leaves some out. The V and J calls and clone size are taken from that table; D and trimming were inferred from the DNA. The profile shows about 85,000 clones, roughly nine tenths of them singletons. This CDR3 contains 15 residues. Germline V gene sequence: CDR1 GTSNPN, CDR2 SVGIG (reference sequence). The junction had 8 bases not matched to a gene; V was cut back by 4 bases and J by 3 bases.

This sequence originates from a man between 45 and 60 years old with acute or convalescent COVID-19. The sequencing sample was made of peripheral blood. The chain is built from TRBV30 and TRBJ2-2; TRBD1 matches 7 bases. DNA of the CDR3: TGTGCCTGGACAGTAGACAGGGTGCACACCGGGGAGCTGTTTTTT. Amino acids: CAWTVDRVHTGELFF.